These 23 T cell receptor beta chains originate from one sample sequenced in a study of cytomegalovirus exposure and HLA in healthy donors. Only in-frame clones appear in the TCRdb table, and some are missing; sequencing was by immunoSEQ multiplex PCR. Seen here are about 75,000 clones, around four fifths observed once, and the top ten hold 2.5% to 3.5%. Sequenced: PBMCs. The receptors derive from a man younger than 45 in good health and CMV-seronegative.

V and J are TRBV5-6 and TRBJ1-2; D is possibly TRBD1 (6 bases). The CDR3 is 13 amino acids. V gave up 0 bases and J gave up 8 bases, with 11 bases separating them. Germline assignment: CDR1 SGHDT and CDR2 YYEEEE. The CDR3 sequence is CASSLAGAGGYTF. DNA of the CDR3: TGTGCCAGCAGCTTGGCAGGGGCAGGGGGCTACACCTTC.

J is TRBJ2-7 and V is TRBV30; TRBD1 is a possible D gene (6 bases). Germline CDR1 reads GTSNPN; CDR2 reads SVGIG (reference sequence). CDR3 length: 14 amino acids. V lost 2 bases, J lost 4 bases, and 15 bases lay in between. CDR3 sequence (DNA): TGTGCCTGGAGTCGGACAGACCCCCTTTACGAGCAGTACTTC. It translates to CAWSRTDPLYEQYF.

The chain is built from TRBV4-1 and TRBJ1-1; 10 positions agree with TRBD1. The CDR3 has 15 residues. The germline V gene encodes CDR1 MGHRA and CDR2 YSYEKL. The junction had 2 bases not matched to a gene; V was cut back by 3 bases and J by 1 base. The CDR3 loop reads CASSQGQGPNTEAFF. The CDR3 region has the DNA TGCGCCAGCAGCCAGGGACAGGGGCCGAACACTGAAGCTTTCTTT.

J is TRBJ2-1 and V is TRBV5-4, with a weak D call TRBD2 (6 bases). Germline CDR1 reads SGHNT; CDR2 reads YYREEE (reference sequence). The CDR3 is made up of 15 amino acids. V was pared by 4 bases and J by 0 bases, with 11 bases between. This CDR3 is CASSPGLASYNEQFF. The CDR3 DNA reads as TGTGCCAGCAGCCCGGGACTGGCCTCCTACAATGAGCAGTTCTTC.

The rearrangement uses TRBV4-2 and TRBJ2-2; D is ambiguous. This CDR3 contains 15 residues. V lost 0 bases and J lost 5, with 10 bases in between. Germline loops: CDR1 LGHNA, CDR2 YNFKEQ. This chain's CDR3 is CASSQDGAGTGELFF. For the CDR3, the DNA is TGTGCCAGCAGCCAAGATGGTGCCGGGACCGGGGAGCTGTTTTTT.

This clone was seen a single time. This chain connects TRBV15 to TRBJ1-5; D is unresolved. Looked up from germline, CDR1 is LNHNV and CDR2 is YYDKDF (reference sequence). Trimming cost V 7 bases and J 7 bases, with 17 bases left between them. The CDR3 has 14 residues. The CDR3 spells CATNQMRAQQPQHF. CDR3 nucleotide sequence: TGTGCCACCAACCAGATGAGGGCACAACAGCCCCAGCATTTT.

The genes are TRBV5-1 and TRBJ2-5, with 7 bases fitting TRBD1. The V gene end was trimmed by 1 base and the J gene end by 5 bases; junction bases not matched to a gene: 5. The germline CDR1 and CDR2 sequences are SGHRS and YFSETQ. The CDR3 is made up of 14 amino acids. The CDR3 region is CASSLWDRAETQYF. DNA for the CDR3: TGCGCCAGCAGCTTGTGGGACAGAGCGGAGACCCAGTACTTC. Complete variable domain (other parts from reference TRBV5-1 and TRBJ2-5): KAGVTQTPRYLIKTRGQQVTLSCSPISGHRSVSWYQQTPGQGLQFLFEYFSETQRNKGNFPGRFSGRQFSNSRSEMNVSTLELGDSALYLCASSLWDRAETQYFGPGTRLLVL.

The rearrangement joins TRBV7-2 to TRBJ1-3; D is uncertain. CDR3 length: 13 residues. The germline V and J ends were trimmed by 6 bases and 1 base, with 7 bases remaining between them. Per germline, CDR1 SGHTA and CDR2 FQGNSA. CDR3 nucleotide sequence: TGTGCCAGCAGTCGGGGATCTGGAAACACCATATATTTT. It specifies CASSRGSGNTIYF. Looking up the rest from reference TRBV7-2 and TRBJ1-3 gives the full variable domain: GAGVSQSPSNKVTEKGKDVELRCDPISGHTALYWYRQSLGQGLEFLIYFQGNSAPDKSGLPSDRFSAERTGGSVSTLTIQRTQQEDSAVYLCASSRGSGNTIYFGEGSWLTVV.

The chain has TRBV19 and TRBJ1-5; D remains ambiguous. V gave up 6 bases and J gave up 1 base, with 7 bases separating them. Looked up from germline, CDR1 is LNHDA and CDR2 is SQIVND (reference sequence). The CDR3 consists of 13 residues. CDR3 in DNA: TGTGCCAGTAGCGGAGACAGCAATCAGCCCCAGCATTTT. Translation: CASSGDSNQPQHF. Looking up the rest from reference TRBV19 and TRBJ1-5 gives the full variable domain: DGGITQSPKYLFRKEGQNVTLSCEQNLNHDAMYWYRQDPGQGLRLIYYSQIVNDFQKGDIAEGYSVSREKKESFPLTVTSAQKNPTAFYLCASSGDSNQPQHFGDGTRLSIL.

The chain has TRBV19 and TRBJ2-1, with 9 bases aligning to TRBD2. Per germline, CDR1 LNHDA and CDR2 SQIVND (reference sequence). Trimming took 3 bases from V and 7 from J; bases not matched to a gene: 13. The CDR3 length is 17 residues. The CDR3 coding sequence is TGTGCCAGTAGTATTCCACCCAGGACTAGCGCCGGTAATGAGCAGTTCTTC. It is translated as CASSIPPRTSAGNEQFF. The full variable domain, completed using reference TRBV19 and TRBJ2-1, is DGGITQSPKYLFRKEGQNVTLSCEQNLNHDAMYWYRQDPGQGLRLIYYSQIVNDFQKGDIAEGYSVSREKKESFPLTVTSAQKNPTAFYLCASSIPPRTSAGNEQFFGPGTRLTVL.

This clone was recorded a few times. This chain uses TRBV5-1 with TRBJ1-2; D remains unclear. The CDR3 loop spans 14 amino acids. Germline V CDR1 and CDR2: SGHRS, YFSETQ. Trimming pared 0 bases from V and 2 bases from J, leaving 8 bases between. CDR3 bases: TGCGCCAGCAGCTTGGAATCCGTAAACTATGGCTACACCTTC. It translates to CASSLESVNYGYTF.

CDR3 sequence: CASSQEGSGGLNEQFF. CDR3 nucleotide sequence: TGTGCCAGCAGCCAAGAGGGGAGCGGGGGGCTCAATGAGCAGTTCTTC. The gene calls are TRBV4-2 and TRBJ2-1; TRBD2 matches at 9 bases. There are 16 residues in the CDR3. Germline V CDR1 and CDR2: LGHNA, YNFKEQ. V was clipped by 0 bases and J by 6 bases; unmatched bases: 6.

V is TRBV7-9 and J is TRBJ2-1; possibly TRBD2 for D (5 bases). This CDR3 has 13 residues. The V end lost 7 bases, the J end lost 0 bases, and 7 bases lay between the germline ends. Germline V gene data show CDR1 as SEHNR and CDR2 as FQNEAQ (reference sequence). CDR3 in amino acids: CASIEGSYNEQFF. The DNA for the CDR3 is TGTGCCAGCATCGAGGGCTCCTACAATGAGCAGTTCTTC.

The chain recombines TRBV2 with TRBJ2-3; 13 bases line up with TRBD2. With 7 bases clipped from V and 7 bases from J, the junction kept 11 bases outside the gene matches. The CDR3 length is 16 residues. The germline V gene has CDR1 SNHLY and CDR2 FYNNEI. CDR3 amino acids: CASTNPPGLAGNTQYF. Here the CDR3 DNA reads TGTGCCAGCACCAACCCCCCGGGACTAGCGGGGAATACGCAGTATTTT.

This chain connects TRBV5-4 to TRBJ2-5; no firm D call. V was trimmed by 0 bases and J by 2 bases, leaving 11 bases between them. CDR3 length: 15 amino acids. Germline CDR1 reads SGHNT; CDR2 reads YYREEE (reference sequence). The CDR3 sequence: CASSLAVASQETQYF. DNA for the CDR3: TGTGCCAGCAGCTTGGCTGTAGCCAGTCAAGAGACCCAGTACTTC.

The chain employs TRBV6-1 and TRBJ1-1; D is ambiguous. This CDR3 is 15 amino acids long. V was pared by 0 bases and J by 3 bases, with 11 bases between. Germline V gene data show CDR1 as MNHNS and CDR2 as SASEGT. CDR3 nucleotide sequence: TGTGCCAGCAGTGAAGCCGGGGTATACGACACTGAAGCTTTCTTT. The encoded protein is CASSEAGVYDTEAFF.

In its sample, this clone was seen a few times. The chain joins TRBV2 to TRBJ2-1; 8 positions agree with TRBD2. This CDR3 is built from 13 residues. Trimming cost V 7 bases and J 2 bases; bases outside gene matches: 1. CDR1 SNHLY and CDR2 FYNNEI come from the germline V gene. CDR3 loop: CASTSGPYNEQFF. In DNA form, the CDR3 reads TGTGCCAGCACTAGCGGGCCCTACAATGAGCAGTTCTTC. The whole variable domain, remainder taken from reference TRBV2 and TRBJ2-1, is EPEVTQTPSHQVTQMGQEVILRCVPISNHLYFYWYRQILGQKVEFLVSFYNNEISEKSEIFDDQFSVERPDGSNFTLKIRSTKLEDSAMYFCASTSGPYNEQFFGPGTRLTVL.

V usage is TRBV19 and J usage is TRBJ1-1, with D possibly being TRBD1 (6 bases). The V and J ends lost 6 bases and 0 bases respectively, with 20 bases between them. CDR3 length equals 17 residues. CDR1 is LNHDA and CDR2 is SQIVND in the germline V gene (reference sequence). DNA for the CDR3: TGTGCCAGTAGGGAAGGTCCGATGAGGGGGTTGAACACTGAAGCTTTCTTT. Its protein is CASREGPMRGLNTEAFF.

The chain recombines TRBV30 with TRBJ1-2, with TRBD1 matching over 8 bases. V lost 0 bases and J lost 5; bases outside the gene matches: 8. CDR1 and CDR2 from the germline V gene are GTSNPN and SVGIG (reference sequence). The CDR3 runs to 15 residues. The CDR3: CAWSVPGGASYGYTF. Here the CDR3 DNA reads TGTGCCTGGAGTGTACCAGGGGGCGCCTCGTATGGCTACACCTTC.

The chain employs TRBV21-1 and TRBJ2-1; the table's TRBD1 call for D was not verified on the DNA. TRBV21-1 is a documented pseudogene. The CDR3 is made up of 12 amino acids. CDR3 nucleotides: TGTGCCAGCAGCAATCTGACACCCGAGCAGTTCTTC. Amino acid sequence: CASSNLTPEQFF.

The chain joins TRBV28 to TRBJ2-3; a possible D gene is TRBD2 (5 bases). The CDR3 sequence is 13 residues long. Trimming removed 3 bases at V and 4 bases at J, with 8 bases between. Germline CDR1 is MDHEN and CDR2 is SYDVKM. CDR3 residues: CASSFQRADTQYF. CDR3 nucleotide sequence: TGTGCCAGCAGTTTCCAGAGGGCAGATACGCAGTATTTT. The entire variable domain, with the rest obtained from reference TRBV28 and TRBJ2-3, is as follows: DVKVTQSSRYLVKRTGEKVFLECVQDMDHENMFWYRQDPGLGLRLIYFSYDVKMKEKGDIPEGYSVSREKKERFSLILESASTNQTSMYLCASSFQRADTQYFGPGTRLTVL.

The CDR3 region is CASSPGGTGFYQPQHF. The CDR3 bases are TGTGCCAGCAGCCCTGGGGGGACAGGGTTCTATCAGCCCCAGCATTTT. V is TRBV7-2 and J is TRBJ1-5; 9 bases line up with TRBD1. The CDR3 length is 16 residues. Germline values: CDR1 SGHTA, CDR2 FQGNSA. Trimming removed 5 bases from V and 5 bases from J; junction bases left unmatched: 10. The whole variable domain, filled in from reference TRBV7-2 and TRBJ1-5, reads GAGVSQSPSNKVTEKGKDVELRCDPISGHTALYWYRQSLGQGLEFLIYFQGNSAPDKSGLPSDRFSAERTGGSVSTLTIQRTQQEDSAVYLCASSPGGTGFYQPQHFGDGTRLSIL.

This clone was recorded once. The V call is TRBV27, the J call TRBJ2-1; D uncertain. The V end lost 7 bases, the J end lost 4 bases, and 14 bases lay between the germline ends. The germline V gene encodes CDR1 MNHEY and CDR2 SMNVEV (reference sequence). CDR3 length: 14 amino acids. The CDR3 nucleotides are TGTGCCAGCACCATGGCAGGCTCGTACAATGAGCAGTTCTTC. Amino acid sequence: CASTMAGSYNEQFF.